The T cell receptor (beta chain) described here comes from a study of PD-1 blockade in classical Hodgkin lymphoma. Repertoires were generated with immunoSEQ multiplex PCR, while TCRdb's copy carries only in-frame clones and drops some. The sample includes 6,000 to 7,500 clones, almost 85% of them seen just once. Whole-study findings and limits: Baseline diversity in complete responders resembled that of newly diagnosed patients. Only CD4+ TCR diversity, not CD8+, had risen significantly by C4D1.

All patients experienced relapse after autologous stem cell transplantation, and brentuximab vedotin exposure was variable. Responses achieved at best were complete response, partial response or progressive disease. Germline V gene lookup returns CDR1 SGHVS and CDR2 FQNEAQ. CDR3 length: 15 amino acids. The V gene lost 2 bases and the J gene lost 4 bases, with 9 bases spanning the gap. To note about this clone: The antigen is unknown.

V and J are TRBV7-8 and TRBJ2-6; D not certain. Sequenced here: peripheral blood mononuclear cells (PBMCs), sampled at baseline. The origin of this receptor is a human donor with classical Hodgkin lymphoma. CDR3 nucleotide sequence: TGTGCCAGCAGCTTATTCCATCGCGGGGCCAACGTCCTGACTTTC. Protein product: CASSLFHRGANVLTF.